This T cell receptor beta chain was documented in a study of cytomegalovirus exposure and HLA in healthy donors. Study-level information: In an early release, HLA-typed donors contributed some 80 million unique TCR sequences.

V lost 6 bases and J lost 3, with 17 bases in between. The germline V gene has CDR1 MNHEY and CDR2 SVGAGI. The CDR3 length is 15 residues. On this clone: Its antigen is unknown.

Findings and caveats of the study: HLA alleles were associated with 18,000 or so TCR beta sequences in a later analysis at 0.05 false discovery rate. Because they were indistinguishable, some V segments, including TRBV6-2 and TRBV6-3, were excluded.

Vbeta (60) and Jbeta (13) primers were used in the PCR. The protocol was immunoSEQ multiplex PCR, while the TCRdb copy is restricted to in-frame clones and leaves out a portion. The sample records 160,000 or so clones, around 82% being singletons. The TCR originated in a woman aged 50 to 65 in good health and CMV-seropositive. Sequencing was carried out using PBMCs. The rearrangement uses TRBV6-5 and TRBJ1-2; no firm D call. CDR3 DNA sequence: TGTGCCAGCAGCTCCGCCGGAGCTGGTGACTATGGCTACACCTTC. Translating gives CASSSAGAGDYGYTF.